This paragraph covers one TCR beta chain sequence. The antigen is undetermined. This CDR3 is built from 17 residues. The V end lost 4 bases, the J end lost 0 bases, and 14 bases lay between the germline ends. Germline V gene data show CDR1 as SGDLS and CDR2 as YYNGEE. This record comes from a study of cytomegalovirus exposure and HLA in healthy donors. Study-level results: Common viral pathogens seemed to be connected with several of the most significant clusters, according to a later analysis. Available immune exposure information covered CMV serostatus only. Researchers reported that three CMV-associated chains were confirmed in vitro as CMV antigen-specific.

In the PCR, 60 Vbeta and 13 Jbeta primers were used. Clones were read by immunoSEQ multiplex PCR, and TCRdb kept only the in-frame ones, dropping some. The table lists some 190,000 clones, about 77% of them singletons. The chain joins TRBV9 to TRBJ1-6; D ambiguous. The sequenced sample consisted of PBMCs. The receptor's source is a woman aged 25 to 45 in good health and CMV-seropositive. The CDR3: CASSPREGVSYNSPLHF. The CDR3 nucleotides are TGTGCCAGCAGCCCAAGGGAGGGAGTCTCCTATAATTCACCCCTCCACTTT.